This T cell receptor beta chain derives from a study of blood T cell repertoires in COVID-19 (dated by TCRdb to the early 2020s). Study-level background: The collaborator samples originated in the United States, Italy and Spain and spanned the acute and convalescent phases of COVID-19. The dataset comprised deeply sampled blood TCRbeta repertoires from subjects exposed to, actively infected with, or recovered from COVID-19. Where available, HLA class I and class II types were obtained from metadata supplied by the sample provider rather than from assay-based typing. The prospective study material was composed of cDNA or gDNA derived from T cells, B-cell-depleted T cells, or PBMCs. The samples were drawn from two sources: the first 160 participants of the ongoing ImmuneRACE study, and approximately 1,300 subjects contributed by 6 global collaborators. The sample metadata nearly always contained a de-identified subject ID, COVID-19 status, age in years and sex. A freely available public database, intended as a resource for researchers studying the immune response to SARS-CoV-2, is where the repertoires were released. Overall results and qualifications from the work: The quantity of clinical and demographic metadata differed by source and by participant and was supplied without curation.

In its sample, this clone was seen many times. What this receptor recognizes is not known. No much larger clonotype is one base removed from it; base qualities were not supplied. The V and J ends are trimmed by 10 bases and 3 bases, leaving 10 bases between them. The CDR3 has 12 amino acids, counting the end cysteine and phenylalanine. Kept here is only the CDR3 DNA, which spans 36 bases and is read in frame from base 1. As encoded in the germline V gene, CDR1 is MDHEN while CDR2 is SYDVKM. In Seattle, one collaborating source enrolled patients while the infection was active and tracked those patients longitudinally over the course of disease. Each collaborating institution followed its own protocols to collect whole blood in K2EDTA tubes. For TCRbeta analysis, collaborators shipped samples in one of three forms: frozen whole blood, isolated PBMCs, or DNA extracted from either of those sample types.

TCRbeta CDR3 regions were amplified from genomic DNA using the immunoSEQ Assay, a bias-controlled multiplex PCR. As for the authors' bioinformatics: The number of nucleated cells in each sample was estimated by amplification of reference gene primers within the assay. To quantify the absolute abundance of each unique TCRbeta CDR3 rearrangement, sequence reads were collapsed and filtered. Productive Simpson clonality was computed per sample as the square root of Simpson's diversity index over productive rearrangements. TCRdb mirrors the immuneACCESS table, restricted to in-frame sequences. Some clones are absent from its copies; in checked studies, under half trace to an unresolved V gene, and the reason for the others is unknown. Clone size and the V and J calls come from that table; the DNA yielded D and trimming. This sample gives 300,000 or so clones in total; approximately 90% of them show up just once. The top ten clonotypes cover about 2.2% of the sample.

The TCR comes from a woman younger than 45 with COVID-19, enrolled during active disease. The sequencing input was peripheral blood. The chain was built from TRBV28 and TRBJ1-5; the D gene is perhaps TRBD1, on 6 matching bases. The sequence in DNA is TGTGCCACCCGGGGGGCCAATCAGCCCCAGCATTTT. This encodes CATRGANQPQHF.